One and the same sample provided the 27 T cell receptor beta chains below, sequenced in a study of vaccination and CD4 T cells after COVID-19. These TCRs' antigens remain unknown. Cultured CD4+ T cell DNA was sequenced using the Oncomine TCR Beta short-read assay. TCRdb analysed the PCR reads with MiXCR anew, one entry per CDR3 protein. The table records about 6,900 distinct CDR3 sequences, 50% to 55% of them present only once. Treatment specified: roughly ten-day PBMC culture with coronavirus spike peptide pools or control peptides (ViraFEST assay). Prior to the COVID-19 pandemic (2011-2018), the unexposed donor's CD4+ T cells were collected. Sequencing was performed on CD4+ T cells from blood, cultured in vitro. The receptors shown here come from a human donor in good health.

In its sample, this clonotype was seen a few times. The chain couples TRBV6-2 or TRBV6-3 to TRBJ1-6; D is ambiguous. This CDR3 is 11 amino acids long. Deletions cut 2 bases from V and 12 bases from J, with 5 bases between. Germline loops: CDR1 MNHEY, CDR2 SVGEGT. CDR3 region: CASSYKGPLHF. CDR3 nucleotide sequence: TGTGCCAGCAGTTACAAGGGACCCCTCCACTTT.

V usage is TRBV15 and J usage is TRBJ1-6; D unclear. Per the germline V gene, CDR1 is LNHNV and CDR2 is YYDKDF (reference sequence). V lost 1 base and J 0 bases, leaving 22 bases between the germline ends. The CDR3 runs to 21 residues. The CDR3 sequence is CATSRGTRVHPKTSYNSPLHF. In DNA, the CDR3 is TGTGCCACCAGCAGAGGTACGAGGGTACATCCCAAGACCTCCTATAATTCACCCCTCCACTTT.

In regard to this clonotype: Compared with germline, one end of the junction differs, possibly owing to a read error. The J gene is TRBJ2-2, the V gene TRBV10-1; 7 bases match TRBD2. This CDR3 has 17 amino acids. The germline V gene encodes CDR1 WNHNN and CDR2 SYGVQD (reference sequence). The CDR3 reads CASSEQELAVNTGGLFF. For the CDR3, the DNA is TGCGCCAGCAGTGAACAGGAGCTAGCGGTGAACACCGGGGGGCTGTTTTTT.

CDR3 protein: CASSLTDTQYF. The CDR3 DNA is TGTGCCAGCAGCTTGACAGATACGCAGTATTTT. The chain recombines TRBV7-2 with TRBJ2-3, with D uncertain. The V end lost 3 bases, the J end lost 3 bases, and 1 base lay between the germline ends. Germline CDR1 and CDR2: SGHTA and FQGNSA. The CDR3 sequence is 11 residues long.

There are a few counts of this clonotype. The chain joins TRBV20-1 to TRBJ2-3; possible D gene TRBD2, 7 bases. The V gene's germline CDR1 is DFQATT and CDR2 SNEGSKA (reference sequence). The ends were cut back, 3 bases at V and 2 bases at J, with 18 bases in the middle. The CDR3 totals 16 residues. The CDR3 loop reads CSASAGAGPDTDTQYF. The DNA for the CDR3 is TGCAGTGCTAGCGCGGGGGCGGGGCCGGACACAGATACGCAGTATTTT.

V and J are TRBV11-2 and TRBJ1-2; tentatively, D is TRBD1 (5 bases). The V gene's germline CDR1 is SGHAT and CDR2 FQNNGV. V was shortened by 4 bases and J by 6 bases, with 18 bases between the two germline ends. There are 15 residues in the CDR3. CDR3 DNA sequence: TGTGCCAGCAGCTGGGGTCCAGGGACTGTCAATGGCTACACCTTC. Its translation: CASSWGPGTVNGYTF. Variable domain in full (rest from reference TRBV11-2 and TRBJ1-2): EAGVAQSPRYKIIEKRQSVAFWCNPISGHATLYWYQQILGQGPKLLIQFQNNGVVDDSQLPKDRFSAERLKGVDSTLKIQPAKLEDSAVYLCASSWGPGTVNGYTFGSGTRLTVV.

This clonotype came up a few times. V is TRBV20-1 and J is TRBJ1-3; D not certain. The germline V gene encodes CDR1 DFQATT and CDR2 SNEGSKA (reference sequence). V was clipped by 1 base and J by 0 bases, with 4 bases between them. The CDR3 consists of 13 residues. The CDR3 nucleotides are TGCAGTGCTAGAGTCCACTCTGGAAACACCATATATTTT. As protein: CSARVHSGNTIYF.

The rearrangement links TRBV6-1 to TRBJ2-7; D tentatively reads TRBD1 or TRBD2 (5 bases each). V shed 7 bases and J shed 0 bases, with 10 bases lying between them. There are 13 residues in the CDR3. The germline V gene has CDR1 MNHNS and CDR2 SASEGT. The DNA of the CDR3 is TGTGCCAGCATGAGGGGCGCCTCCTACGAGCAGTACTTC. Protein sequence: CASMRGASYEQYF.

This chain joins TRBV27 and TRBJ1-5; D ambiguous. This CDR3 is built from 15 residues. Per the germline V gene, CDR1 is MNHEY and CDR2 is SMNVEV (reference sequence). Trimming took 2 bases from V and 4 from J, leaving 12 bases between them. CDR3: CASSLLFRRNQPQHF. The CDR3 bases are TGTGCCAGCAGTTTACTTTTTAGACGAAATCAGCCCCAGCATTTT.

The sample holds a few counts of this clonotype. This sequence joins TRBV27 and TRBJ1-5; TRBD1 aligns across 7 bases. V lost 4 bases and J lost 2; bases outside the gene matches: 8. This CDR3 is built from 16 residues. Germline V gene sequence: CDR1 MNHEY, CDR2 SMNVEV (reference sequence). CDR3 nucleotide sequence: TGTGCCAGCAGTTCAGAGGGGGCGTGGGGCAATCAGCCCCAGCATTTT. Translation gives CASSSEGAWGNQPQHF.

The chain has TRBV12-3 or TRBV12-4 and TRBJ2-5; possible D gene TRBD1, 5 bases. Trimming took 6 bases from V and 7 from J, leaving 12 bases between them. The CDR3 covers 12 residues. The CDR3 reads CASSRASGTQYF. The CDR3, as DNA: TGTGCCAGCAGCAGGGCCTCAGGGACCCAGTACTTC.

The table lists this clonotype with a few counts. This rearrangement joins TRBV27 to TRBJ2-1; 7 nucleotides line up with TRBD2. J lost 9 bases, V lost 7 bases, and 18 bases had no gene match. Germline V CDR1 and CDR2: MNHEY, SMNVEV (reference sequence). This CDR3 region has 16 residues. The CDR3: CASISRPGRAGPEQFF. CDR3 in DNA: TGTGCCAGCATATCGAGGCCGGGGAGGGCCGGTCCTGAGCAGTTCTTC.

V usage is TRBV6-1 and J usage is TRBJ1-2; TRBD1 aligns across 9 bases. From germline, CDR1 is MNHNS and CDR2 SASEGT. CDR3 length equals 16 residues. J gave up 8 bases and V 6 bases, and 16 bases lay outside the gene matches. The CDR3: CASRRQGDRGSGGYTF. CDR3 sequence (DNA): TGTGCCAGCAGGAGGCAGGGAGACAGGGGGTCGGGCGGCTACACCTTC.

The chain's CDR3 is CASSMISKNTGELFF. CDR3 DNA sequence: TGTGCCAGTAGTATGATCAGCAAGAACACCGGGGAGCTGTTTTTT. V gene TRBV19 combines with J gene TRBJ2-2; D call uncertain. This CDR3 comprises 15 residues. V was shortened by 3 bases and J by 1 base, with 9 bases between the two germline ends. Germline V gene sequence: CDR1 LNHDA, CDR2 SQIVND (reference sequence).

This clonotype was counted a few times. V usage is TRBV6-1 and J usage is TRBJ1-1; D is perhaps TRBD1 (6 bases). This CDR3 spans 16 amino acids. Trimming removed 2 bases from V and 8 bases from J, with 21 bases in between. CDR1 is MNHNS and CDR2 is SASEGT in the germline V gene. For the CDR3, the DNA is TGTGCCAGCAGTGAACCTTCCGGGGGGGCTACAGAAGAAGCTTTCTTT. It specifies CASSEPSGGATEEAFF.

The table lists this clonotype with a few counts. The chain's CDR3 is CASSPGDRVGSPLHF. Here the CDR3 DNA reads TGTGCCAGCAGCCCAGGGGACAGGGTGGGTTCACCCCTCCACTTT. The V and J genes are TRBV11-2 and TRBJ1-6; 9 bases fit TRBD1. This CDR3 has 15 amino acids. Germline assignment: CDR1 SGHAT and CDR2 FQNNGV. V shed 5 bases, J shed 9 bases, and the junction held 8 bases outside the gene matches.

The genes are TRBV7-6 and TRBJ1-1, with 8 bases identical to TRBD1. V lost 4 bases to trimming and J lost 5 bases; unmatched junction nucleotides: 12. CDR1 SGHVS and CDR2 FNYEAQ come from the germline V gene. The CDR3 extends over 16 amino acids. For the CDR3, the DNA is TGTGCCAGCAGCTCCGCCCTCAGGGGGCGAGGGACTGAAGCTTTCTTT. This codes for CASSSALRGRGTEAFF.

The rearrangement joins TRBV30 to TRBJ1-2, with D possibly matching TRBD1 (6 bases). This CDR3 has 12 residues. The V and J ends lost 3 bases and 12 bases respectively, with 17 bases between them. In germline, CDR1 is GTSNPN, CDR2 SVGIG (reference sequence). The CDR3 here is CAWRPLAGDDTF. In nucleotides, the CDR3 is TGTGCCTGGAGGCCCCTGGCAGGGGACGACACCTTC.

The chain joins TRBV9 to TRBJ2-3, with 10 bases lining up with TRBD2. The CDR3 is made up of 18 amino acids. V shed 2 bases and J 2 bases; nucleotides not matched to a gene: 11. CDR1 and CDR2 from the germline V gene are SGDLS and YYNGEE. In DNA form, the CDR3 reads TGTGCCAGCAGCGTTCGGATCTCACTAGCGGGACTCACAGATACGCAGTATTTT. This translates into CASSVRISLAGLTDTQYF.

This clonotype showed up just once. The J gene is TRBJ2-7, the V gene TRBV20-1, with 7 nucleotides matching TRBD1. CDR1 and CDR2 (germline): DFQATT, SNEGSKA (reference sequence). The CDR3 is 12 amino acids. With 7 bases clipped from V and 2 bases from J, the junction kept 5 bases outside the gene matches. CDR3 in amino acids: CSVPTGPYEQYF. CDR3 DNA sequence: TGCAGTGTCCCGACAGGGCCCTACGAGCAGTACTTC.

The chain combines TRBV10-3 with TRBJ1-1; 9 nucleotides match TRBD1. From germline, CDR1 is ENHRY and CDR2 SYGVKD. The CDR3 spans 13 residues. The trim removed 0 bases at V and 8 bases at J, leaving 1 base unmatched. The CDR3 nucleotides are TGTGCCATCAGTGAGTCGACAGGGGGAGAAGCTTTCTTT. It codes for CAISESTGGEAFF.

The chain carries TRBV12-3 or TRBV12-4 and TRBJ2-1, with D perhaps TRBD1 (5 bases). CDR3 length equals 13 residues. V was shortened by 3 bases and J by 12 bases, with 15 bases between the two germline ends. The CDR3 is CASSLRNRGWQFF. The CDR3 DNA follows: TGTGCCAGCAGTTTGAGGAATAGGGGATGGCAGTTCTTC.

The genes are TRBV28 and TRBJ1-1; D possibly corresponds to TRBD1 (6 bases). The CDR3 loop spans 15 amino acids. Trimming removed 5 bases from V and 3 bases from J, with 16 bases in between. Germline V lookup: CDR1 MDHEN, CDR2 SYDVKM. CDR3 protein: CASSPTGYRDTEAFF. Written as DNA, the CDR3 is TGTGCCAGCAGTCCCACAGGGTACCGTGACACTGAAGCTTTCTTT.

The chain links TRBV19 to TRBJ1-1, with D possibly being TRBD1 (5 bases). The CDR3 totals 12 residues. The V and J ends lost 9 bases and 0 bases respectively, with 8 bases between them. The germline CDR1 and CDR2 sequences are LNHDA and SQIVND (reference sequence). DNA for the CDR3: TGTGCCAGCAGACAGTTGAACACTGAAGCTTTCTTT. Translating gives CASRQLNTEAFF.

The chain is built from TRBV20-1 and TRBJ1-6; D not certain. Germline V gene data show CDR1 as DFQATT and CDR2 as SNEGSKA (reference sequence). Trimming took 3 bases from V and 5 from J, leaving 14 bases between them. The CDR3 has 15 residues. DNA for the CDR3: TGCAGTGCTAGGGTGAACCTAATAAATAATTCACCCCTCCACTTT. It codes for CSARVNLINNSPLHF.

The V call is TRBV27, the J call TRBJ1-1, with D uncertain. CDR1 and CDR2 from the germline V gene are MNHEY and SMNVEV (reference sequence). The CDR3 is 16 amino acids. Trimming cost V 3 bases and J 1 base, with 15 bases left between them. The CDR3 sequence is CASSFTPPTANTEAFF. Here the CDR3 DNA reads TGTGCCAGCAGTTTTACCCCCCCCACGGCGAACACTGAAGCTTTCTTT.

This clonotype has a single count. The rearrangement joins TRBV11-2 to TRBJ2-7, with 13 bases matching TRBD2. CDR1 and CDR2 (germline): SGHAT, FQNNGV. Unmatched junction bases numbered 14, after V lost 7 bases and J lost 5 bases. This CDR3 is built from 17 residues. The CDR3 nucleotides read TGTGCCAGCAAAACCTCGCTGGGACTAGCGGGGAGTCACGAGCAGTACTTC. Translating it yields CASKTSLGLAGSHEQYF.